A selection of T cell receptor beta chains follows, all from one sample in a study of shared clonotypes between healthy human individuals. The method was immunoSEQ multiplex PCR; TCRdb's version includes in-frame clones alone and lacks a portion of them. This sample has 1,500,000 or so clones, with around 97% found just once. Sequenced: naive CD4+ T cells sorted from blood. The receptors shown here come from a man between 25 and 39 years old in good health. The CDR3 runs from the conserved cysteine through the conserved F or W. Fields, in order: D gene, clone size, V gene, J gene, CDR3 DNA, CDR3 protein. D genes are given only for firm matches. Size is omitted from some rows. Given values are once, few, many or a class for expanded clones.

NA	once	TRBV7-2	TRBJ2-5	TGTGCCAGCAGTTACAGAAAAGAGACCCAGTACTTC	CASSYRKETQYF
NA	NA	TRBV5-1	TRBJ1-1	TGCGCCAGCAGCTTGCTCCCCCAGAGGGAAATGAACACTGAAGCTTTCTTT	CASSLLPQREMNTEAFF
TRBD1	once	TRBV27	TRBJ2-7	TGTGCCAGCAGTTTATCGGTTGGCGACCGGGACAGGGGGTTGTACGAGCAGTACTTC	CASSLSVGDRDRGLYEQYF
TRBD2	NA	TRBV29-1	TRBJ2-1	TGCAGCGTTGTTTGGGTTTTACTAGCGGGAGTGGGTGAGCAGTTCTTC	CSVVWVLLAGVGEQFF
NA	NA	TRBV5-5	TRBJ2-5	TGTGCCAGCAGCTTGAGGTTTCAGGCGTACCAAGAGACCCAGTACTTC	CASSLRFQAYQETQYF
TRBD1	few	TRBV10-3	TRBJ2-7	TGTGCCCCGGGACAGGGCCACCCCTACGAGCAGTACTTC	CAPGQGHPYEQYF
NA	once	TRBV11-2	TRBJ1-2	TGTGCCAGCAGCACACACACGAGGGACGGCCTCTATGGCTACACCTTC	CASSTHTRDGLYGYTF
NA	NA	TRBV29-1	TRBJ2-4	TGCAGCACCGCGGTGGGGACGAAAAACATTCAGTACTTC	CSTAVGTKNIQYF
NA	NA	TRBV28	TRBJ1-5	TGTGCCAGCAGCTTGGCGGGGGGTTACAATCAGCCCCAGCATTTT	CASSLAGGYNQPQHF
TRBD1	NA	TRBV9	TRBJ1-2	TGTGCCAGCAGCGTAGGGGAGCACAGGGGTGACTATGGCTACACCTTC	CASSVGEHRGDYGYTF
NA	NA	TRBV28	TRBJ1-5	TGTGCCAGCAGTCTGACCGGGGGCTATAGCAATCAGCCCCAGCATTTT	CASSLTGGYSNQPQHF
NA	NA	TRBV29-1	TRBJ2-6	TGCAGCGCGTTGGGCAGACAGAGCTCTGGGGCCAACGTCCTGACTTTC	CSALGRQSSGANVLTF
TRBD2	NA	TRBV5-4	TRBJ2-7	TGTGCCAGCAGCCCCCCCCGGACTAGCGGGAGGGCCTCCTACGAGCAGTACTTC	CASSPPRTSGRASYEQYF
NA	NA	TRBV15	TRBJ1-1	TGTGCCACCAGCAGGGACGGGAACACTGAAGCTTTCTTT	CATSRDGNTEAFF
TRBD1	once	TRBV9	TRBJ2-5	TGTGCCAGCAGCGTAGAACCCCCCAGGACAGGGATGGAAGAGACCCAGTACTTC	CASSVEPPRTGMEETQYF
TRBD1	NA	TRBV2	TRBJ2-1	TGTGCCACAACCGACAGGGGGCCATACAATGAGCAGTTCTTC	CATTDRGPYNEQFF
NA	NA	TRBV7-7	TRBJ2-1	TGTGCTAGCAGCTTGTCGGTTGGTCCAACTCCCGGGAATGAGCAGTTCTTC	CASSLSVGPTPGNEQFF